This paragraph reports one TCR beta chain. The clone's antigen remains unknown. No base qualities exist here, and no much larger clone lies one base off it. The library relied on the immunoSEQ multiplex PCR assay. The table was pulled from immuneACCESS by TCRdb, which kept in-frame rearrangements only. Such tables lose some clones; where checked, under half of the loss comes from unresolved V genes, and the rest has no known cause. A total of roughly 68,000 clones appear in this sample, approximately 78% of them only once. About 6.6% of the sample is in the top ten clones. The data are from a study of radiotherapy plus CTLA-4 blockade in lung cancer (dated by TCRdb to between 2018 and 2020). For context, the study as a whole: Among the enrolled patients, about 20% had an objective response, and about 30% reached disease control.

Focal radiation therapy combined with CTLA-4 blockade (ipilimumab) was tested in patients with chemo-refractory metastatic non-small-cell lung cancer. The research as a whole found: After treatment with radiotherapy and ipilimumab, TCR clones that came from tumors expanded in the peripheral blood. The strongest predictors of response were reported to be early dynamic shifts in blood T cell clones along with a rise in serum interferon-beta following radiation.

After removal of 3 bases from V and 6 bases from J, the junction retains 7 bases not matched to a gene. The CDR3 runs 15 residues from the cysteine to the phenylalanine. CDR3 DNA is the only sequence kept; it has 45 bases, read in frame from the first base. CDR1 and CDR2 are read off the germline V gene as MNHEY and SVGAGI. The clonotype originates from a human donor with non-small cell lung cancer who had a complete response to radiotherapy plus ipilimumab. The material was peripheral blood, obtained from a patient treated with radiotherapy plus ipilimumab. The sequence links TRBV6-5 to TRBJ2-3, and 9 junction bases match TRBD2. The encoded CDR3 is CASSYSGGAWDTQYF. The sequence in DNA is TGTGCCAGCAGTTATAGCGGGGGAGCATGGGATACGCAGTATTTT.